A single sample gave rise to the 22 T cell receptor beta chains below, sequenced in a study of monozygotic twins with inflammatory bowel disease. Using the 5' RACE reads, TCRdb records one entry per CDR3 protein without DNA. This table holds approximately 400,000 distinct CDR3 sequences. Input material: blood. All receptors derive from a human donor with ulcerative colitis or Crohn's disease, or a healthy co-twin of an affected twin (not recorded which).

The V and J genes are TRBV18 and TRBJ1-1. The CDR3 has 13 amino acids. CDR1 and CDR2 from the germline V gene are KGHSH and LQKENI. The chain's CDR3 is CASYQGLDTEAFF.

The rearrangement uses TRBV19 and TRBJ1-1; no DNA is available, so the TRBD1 call from TCRdb remains unchecked. CDR3 length equals 15 residues. CDR1 LNHDA and CDR2 SQIVND come from the germline V gene (reference sequence). The chain's CDR3 is CASSIVRPRGTEAFF.

The chain carries TRBV5-1 and TRBJ2-2; absent DNA, TCRdb's TRBD1 call cannot be checked. Germline assignment: CDR1 SGHRS and CDR2 YFSETQ. CDR3 length: 15 amino acids. CDR3 region: CASSPPGQGTGELFF.

The chain combines TRBV7-6 with TRBJ1-6; TCRdb reports TRBD1, a call that lacks DNA to check it against. Germline assignment: CDR1 SGHVS and CDR2 FNYEAQ. The CDR3 consists of 16 residues. This chain's CDR3 is CASSLMGQGRNSPLHF. Drawing the rest from reference TRBV7-6 and TRBJ1-6, the complete variable domain is GAGVSQSPRYKVTKRGQDVALRCDPISGHVSLYWYRQALGQGPEFLTYFNYEAQQDKSGLPNDRFSAERPEGSISTLTIQRTEQRDSAMYRCASSLMGQGRNSPLHFGNGTRLTVT.

V gene TRBV5-6 combines with J gene TRBJ1-2. Looked up from germline, CDR1 is SGHDT and CDR2 is YYEEEE. This CDR3 spans 16 amino acids. This CDR3 reads CASSLSAVRLNYGYTF.

The V gene is TRBV12-3 or TRBV12-4, the J gene TRBJ2-6; no DNA is available, so the TRBD2 call from TCRdb remains unchecked. This CDR3 comprises 15 residues. This CDR3 is CASSFSLSGANVLTF.

V and J are TRBV7-2 and TRBJ2-1; TCRdb's assignment of TRBD1 cannot be checked, as there is no DNA. This CDR3 has 15 residues. Germline loops: CDR1 SGHTA, CDR2 FQGNSA. The CDR3 protein is CASSRGTGMNNEQFF.

V usage is TRBV23-1 and J usage is TRBJ2-7; the TCRdb call, TRBD1, lacks DNA for checking. TRBV23-1 is filed as an ORF, its function uncertain. The length of the CDR3 is 13 residues. The CDR3 region is CASSYGASCEQYF.

The chain's CDR3 is CASSLYLDTEAFF. The chain has TRBV27 and TRBJ1-1. CDR1 is MNHEY, CDR2 SMNVEV, per germline (reference sequence). The CDR3 spans 13 residues.

This rearrangement joins TRBV4-1 to TRBJ1-2. Germline assignment: CDR1 MGHRA and CDR2 YSYEKL. This CDR3 has 15 residues. The CDR3 sequence: CASSPEGGDFGGYTF.

The CDR3 protein is CASSWTSGVEQFF. The chain is built from TRBV10-2 and TRBJ2-1; the TRBD2 assignment by TCRdb is unverifiable without DNA. This CDR3 has 13 residues. CDR1 and CDR2 from the germline V gene are WSHSY and SAAADI.

The chain joins TRBV29-1 to TRBJ1-2; TCRdb names TRBD1, which stays unverified in the absence of DNA. Germline loops: CDR1 SQVTM, CDR2 ANQGSEA. The CDR3 totals 12 residues. The CDR3 reads CSVSGQNYGYTF. The full variable domain, with the rest looked up from reference TRBV29-1 and TRBJ1-2, is SAVISQKPSRDICQRGTSLTIQCQVDSQVTMMFWYRQQPGQSLTLIATANQGSEATYESGFVIDKFPISRPNLTFSTLTVSNMSPEDSSIYLCSVSGQNYGYTFGSGTRLTVV.

The chain joins TRBV5-1 to TRBJ2-3. Germline-derived CDR1 and CDR2 are SGHRS and YFSETQ. CDR3 length: 15 residues. The CDR3 reads CASSLDRGSTDTQYF.

The chain is built from TRBV12-3 or TRBV12-4 and TRBJ1-2. The CDR3 is made up of 13 amino acids. The CDR3 here is CASSLPFNYGYTF.

The chain links TRBV11-2 to TRBJ2-5; TCRdb names TRBD2, which stays unverified in the absence of DNA. Germline assignment: CDR1 SGHAT and CDR2 FQNNGV. The CDR3 covers 14 residues. The CDR3 spells CASSPLGTGETQYF.

This sequence joins TRBV7-8 and TRBJ2-1; the TRBD1 assignment by TCRdb is unverifiable without DNA. This CDR3 is built from 16 residues. Germline V gives CDR1 SGHVS, CDR2 FQNEAQ. CDR3 protein: CASSPYGQFSYNEQFF. The variable domain in full, with the rest retrieved from reference TRBV7-8 and TRBJ2-1, is GAGVSQSPRYKVAKRGQDVALRCDPISGHVSLFWYQQALGQGPEFLTYFQNEAQLDKSGLPSDRFFAERPEGSVSTLKIQRTQQEDSAVYLCASSPYGQFSYNEQFFGPGTRLTVL.

The rearrangement joins TRBV27 to TRBJ2-7; TCRdb indicates TRBD2, and absent DNA this call remains unverified. The CDR3 is 12 amino acids. Looked up from germline, CDR1 is MNHEY and CDR2 is SMNVEV (reference sequence). The CDR3 reads CASSRWAQEQYF.

The CDR3 loop reads CATGRAIGETQYF. The chain employs TRBV10-3 and TRBJ2-5. The CDR3 extends over 13 amino acids. Germline V gene sequence: CDR1 ENHRY, CDR2 SYGVKD.

The chain recombines TRBV28 with TRBJ2-7; the TCRdb call, TRBD2, lacks DNA for checking. CDR1 is MDHEN, CDR2 SYDVKM, per germline. This CDR3 spans 15 amino acids. CDR3 in amino acids: CASSSPPARDHEQYF.

CDR3 loop: CASSPQGRQVTGELFF. The chain is built from TRBV7-2 and TRBJ2-2; the TRBD1 assignment by TCRdb is unverifiable without DNA. The CDR3 totals 16 residues. The V gene's germline CDR1 is SGHTA and CDR2 FQGNSA.

CDR3 sequence: CASSPPPGTDTQYF. V usage is TRBV5-4 and J usage is TRBJ2-3; TCRdb's D call, TRBD1, is unchecked because there is no DNA. Germline CDR1 is SGHNT and CDR2 is YYREEE (reference sequence). The CDR3 is made up of 14 amino acids.

The V gene is TRBV10-3, the J gene TRBJ2-7; the TRBD2 assignment by TCRdb is unverifiable without DNA. Germline loops: CDR1 ENHRY, CDR2 SYGVKD. The CDR3 length is 17 residues. The CDR3 sequence: CAISGGIAGGTTYEQYF.